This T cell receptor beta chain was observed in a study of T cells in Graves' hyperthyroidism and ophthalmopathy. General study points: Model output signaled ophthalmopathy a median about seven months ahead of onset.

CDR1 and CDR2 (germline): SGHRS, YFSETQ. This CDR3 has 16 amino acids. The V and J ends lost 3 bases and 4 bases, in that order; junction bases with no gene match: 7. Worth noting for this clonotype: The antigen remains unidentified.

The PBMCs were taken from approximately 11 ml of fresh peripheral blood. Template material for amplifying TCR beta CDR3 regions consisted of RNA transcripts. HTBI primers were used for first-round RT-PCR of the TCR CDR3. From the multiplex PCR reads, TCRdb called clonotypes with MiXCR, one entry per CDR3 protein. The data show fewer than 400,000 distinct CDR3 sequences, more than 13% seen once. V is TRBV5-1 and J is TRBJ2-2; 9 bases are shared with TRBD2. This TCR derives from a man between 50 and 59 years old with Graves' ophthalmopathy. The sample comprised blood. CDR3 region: CASSSDSGSVTGELFF. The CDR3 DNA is TGCGCCAGCAGCTCGGATAGCGGGAGTGTCACCGGGGAGCTGTTTTTT.